The rows below give T cell receptor beta chains drawn from one sample of a study of blood T cell repertoires in COVID-19. Sequencing was performed with immunoSEQ multiplex PCR; in TCRdb, only in-frame clones are kept and a portion is missing. This table has about 76,000 clones, about 85% appearing once. Source material: peripheral blood. These receptor sequences come from a man in his 60s with COVID-19, enrolled during active disease. The CDR3 runs from the conserved cysteine through the conserved F or W. D genes are given only for firm matches. Expanded clones are given a class, and other clones once, few, many or no size at all.

size	D	V	J	DNA	CDR3
-	-	TRBV21-1	TRBJ2-5	TGTGCCAGCAGCAGATTTCGGCGGGTGGCTAGCGGGGGGAAACCCCAAGAGACCCAGTACTTC	CASSRFRRVASGGKPQETQYF
-	-	TRBV7-2	TRBJ2-1	TGTGCCAGCAGCTTAGGGACTAACTCCTACAATGAGCAGTTCTTC	CASSLGTNSYNEQFF
-	-	TRBV3-1/TRBV3-2	TRBJ2-3	TGTGCCAGCAGCCGAAGACTCGGAGGTGCAGATACGCAGTATTTT	CASSRRLGGADTQYF
once	-	TRBV28	TRBJ2-3	TGTGCCAGCAGTTTCCCTGTGTGGGGGGGCGGGGCAGATACGCAGTATTTT	CASSFPVWGGGADTQYF
-	-	TRBV3-1/TRBV3-2	TRBJ2-7	TGTGCCAGCAGCCAAGGGGAGGGGGGATATGGGAAGTACTTC	CASSQGEGGYGKYF
-	-	TRBV14	TRBJ2-2	TGTGCCAGCAGGCGGACAGTTACCGGGGAGCTGTTTTTT	CASRRTVTGELFF
-	TRBD1	TRBV6-1	TRBJ2-1	TGTGCCAGCAGTGAATACGGGACAGGGTTGCTAGCGCTCCCCAATGAGCAGTTCTTC	CASSEYGTGLLALPNEQFF
-	-	TRBV15	TRBJ1-1	TGTGCCACCAGTATGAGCCAGGGCGGCACTGAAGCTTTCTTT	CATSMSQGGTEAFF
-	TRBD1	TRBV7-7	TRBJ2-3	TGTGCCAGCAGCCCGACCCGGGGACAGACAAGACCAGATACGCAGTATTTT	CASSPTRGQTRPDTQYF
-	TRBD1	TRBV4-2	TRBJ1-2	TGTGCCAGCAGCCAATCCGGACAGGGAGGCTATGGCTACACCTTC	CASSQSGQGGYGYTF
-	-	TRBV10-1	TRBJ1-3	TGCGCCAGCAGTGAAGTAGTTGGAAACACCATATATTTT	CASSEVVGNTIYF
-	TRBD2	TRBV6-4	TRBJ2-3	TGTGCCAGCAGTGACGGTAGCGGGGGGGCCTCGGATACGCAGTATTTT	CASSDGSGGASDTQYF
-	TRBD1	TRBV10-3	TRBJ1-4	TGTGCCATCAGGGAGGACAGGTTAAATGAAAAACTGTTTTTT	CAIREDRLNEKLFF
-	TRBD2	TRBV24-1	TRBJ2-5	TGTGCCACCAGTGTCCAAGGGACTAACCAAGAGACCCAGTACTTC	CATSVQGTNQETQYF
-	-	TRBV9	TRBJ2-4	TGTGCCAGCAGCGCCCACAGGGAAGGGGGGGCAGAGAACATTCAGTACTTC	CASSAHREGGAENIQYF
few	-	TRBV6-4	TRBJ2-7	TGTGCCAGCGTCCCCCAGGGGGAGCAGTACTTC	CASVPQGEQYF
few	-	TRBV6-7	TRBJ1-4	TGTGCCAGCCTCTTGGGGGGAACTAATGAAAAACTGTTTTTT	CASLLGGTNEKLFF